This is a list of T cell receptor beta chains from one sample in a study of blood T cells in healthy people across ages. TCRdb processed the 5' RACE reads anew with MiXCR; each CDR3 protein has one entry. The sample has some 900,000 distinct CDR3 sequences; 45% to 50% are singletons. The material sequenced was blood. The receptor set was obtained from a man in his thirties or forties in good health. The CDR3 runs from the conserved cysteine through the conserved F or W. The D gene is left open where the match is weak. Expanded clones are given a class, and other clones once, few, many or no size at all.

TRBJ1-2	14	few	TRBD1	TRBV20-1	TGCAGTGCCCATAGGGACAGGGTGAACTATGGCTACACCTTC	CSAHRDRVNYGYTF
TRBJ2-7	15	many	TRBD1	TRBV12-3/TRBV12-4	TGTGCCAGCAGTTTAGCCGGACAGGGGGCCTACGAGCAGTACTTC	CASSLAGQGAYEQYF
TRBJ2-7	14	few	NA	TRBV5-5	TGTGCCAGCAGCCGCGGGACCGCCTTTTACGAGCAGTACTTC	CASSRGTAFYEQYF
TRBJ2-5	14	NA	NA	TRBV4-1	TGCGCCAGCAGCCAGGGGCCGTTCTACAATGAGCAGTACTTC	CASSQGPFYNEQYF
TRBJ2-5	11	NA	NA	TRBV29-1	TGCAGCGTTGAGGAGTTCGAGACCCAGTACTTC	CSVEEFETQYF
TRBJ1-2	15	once	TRBD1	TRBV11-3	TGTGCCAGCAGTTTTGGGGTTGACAGGGGCCGTGGCTACACCTTC	CASSFGVDRGRGYTF
TRBJ2-1	12	NA	TRBD1	TRBV20-1	TGCAGTGCTCGACAGGGCGGCGATGAGCAGTTCTTC	CSARQGGDEQFF
TRBJ2-3	16	NA	TRBD1	TRBV6-5	TGTGCCAGCAGTTACAGACAGGGGGAGGTCGCAGATACGCAGTATTTT	CASSYRQGEVADTQYF
TRBJ2-1	15	few	TRBD1	TRBV5-6	TGTGCCAGCAGACCCGGGACAGGGGGTGCAGGGGAGCAGTTCTTC	CASRPGTGGAGEQFF
TRBJ1-2	13	many	NA	TRBV20-1	TGCAGTGTCAAGGACCCAGGGCGTGGTGGCTACACCTTC	CSVKDPGRGGYTF
TRBJ2-1	14	NA	TRBD2	TRBV20-1	TGCAGTGCTAGTAGTAGCGGGGGCTACAATGAGCAGTTCTTC	CSASSSGGYNEQFF
TRBJ2-3	13	NA	NA	TRBV29-1	TGCAGCGTTCATGCGCGTTTCACAGATACGCAGTATTTT	CSVHARFTDTQYF
TRBJ1-2	14	few	NA	TRBV6-2/TRBV6-3	TGTGCCAGCAGTTATTGGAGGGGGAACTATGGCTACACCTTC	CASSYWRGNYGYTF
TRBJ1-2	16	NA	TRBD1	TRBV3-1	TGTGCCAGCAGCCAAGATAAACGGACAGGGACGTATGGCTACACCTTC	CASSQDKRTGTYGYTF
TRBJ1-2	15	few	NA	TRBV12-3/TRBV12-4	TGTGCCAGCAGTTTCGGTGGGGCACCCTTCTATGGCTACACCTTC	CASSFGGAPFYGYTF
TRBJ1-3	13	few	NA	TRBV10-3	TGTGCCATCAGTGTGGGCCGTGGAAACACCATATATTTT	CAISVGRGNTIYF
TRBJ1-1	14	NA	NA	TRBV25-1	TGCGCCAGCAGCTCCCTAGGCAATGAGGCTGAAGCTTTCTTT	CASSSLGNEAEAFF
TRBJ2-7	15	NA	NA	TRBV6-2/TRBV6-3	TGTGCCAGCAGGGTAACAGGGTTATCCCACTACGAGCAGTACTTC	CASRVTGLSHYEQYF
TRBJ1-1	17	once	NA	TRBV27	TGTGCCAGCAGTTTAGAATCTCTGGGCGGGGAGAACACTGAAGCTTTCTTT	CASSLESLGGENTEAFF
TRBJ2-3	13	NA	NA	TRBV6-4	TGTGCCAGCAGTGAAGCTAGAGGTGCTACGCAGTATTTT	CASSEARGATQYF